This T cell receptor beta chain was identified during a study of early T cells in non-severe SARS-CoV-2 infection. For the study at large: Sequencing was performed on bulk RNA from unsorted whole blood, leaving chains unpaired.

Germline values: CDR1 LNHDA, CDR2 SQIVND (reference sequence). CDR3 length equals 13 residues. The V end lost 2 bases, the J end lost 8 bases, and 12 bases lay between the germline ends. This clonotype was detected ten times or more. The antigen remains undetermined. Individual cDNA molecules were tagged with unique molecular identifiers. TCRdb reprocessed the 5' RACE reads via MiXCR and lists one record per CDR3 protein. The data show about 80,000 distinct CDR3 sequences, roughly 12% seen once. Findings and caveats of the study: Using VDJdb, the matching emphasized anti-spike CD8 responses while missing private and CD4 specificities.

This TCR was sampled from an adult who was a healthcare worker with PCR-confirmed SARS-CoV-2 infection or an uninfected control (not recorded which). The donor label of this sample is uncertain. The material sequenced was whole blood, taken at baseline. The chain combines TRBV19 with TRBJ1-2; D might be TRBD1 (5 bases). The CDR3: CASSITGQDGYTF. DNA for the CDR3: TGTGCCAGTAGTATAACGGGGCAGGACGGCTACACCTTC.